This TCR beta chain comes out of a study of T cell repertoires in cytomegalovirus infection. For the study at large: Matching HLA type and CMV infection were both indicated by public TCR beta signatures.

The CDR3 length is 14 residues. Trimming removed 5 bases from V and 5 bases from J; junction bases left unmatched: 3. From germline, CDR1 is SGHVS and CDR2 FNYEAQ. Study-level findings and limits: The ex vivo response was dominated by HLA-C-restricted CMV-specific TCR beta clonotypes. Identification of carriers of CMV plus the relevant HLA was performed using cumulative public TCR beta family frequency.

TCRdb reprocessed the reads via MiXCR and lists one record per CDR3 protein. The sample lists 250,000 to 300,000 distinct CDR3 sequences, approximately 17% occurring once. In regard to this clonotype: Its target is unknown.

Source material: CD8+ T cells from PBMCs. The rearrangement joins TRBV7-6 to TRBJ2-7, with 13 bases identical to TRBD2. This clonotype was sampled from a human donor in good health (CMV status not recorded). Some clones in this sample may be carry-over from other donors' samples. CDR3 in DNA: TGTGCCAGCAGCCACGGACTAGCGGGGGACGAGCAGTACTTC. This sequence encodes CASSHGLAGDEQYF.